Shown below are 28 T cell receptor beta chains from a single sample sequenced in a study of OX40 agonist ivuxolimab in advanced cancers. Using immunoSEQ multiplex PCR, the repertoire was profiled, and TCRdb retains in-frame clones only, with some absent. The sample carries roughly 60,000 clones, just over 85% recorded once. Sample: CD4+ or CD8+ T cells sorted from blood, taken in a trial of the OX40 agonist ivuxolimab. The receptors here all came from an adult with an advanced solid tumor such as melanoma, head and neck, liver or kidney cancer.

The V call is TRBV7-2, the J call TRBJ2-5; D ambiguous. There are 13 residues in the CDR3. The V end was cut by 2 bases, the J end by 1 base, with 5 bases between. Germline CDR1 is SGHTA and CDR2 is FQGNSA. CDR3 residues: CASSLYIQETQYF. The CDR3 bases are TGTGCCAGCAGCTTATATATCCAAGAGACCCAGTACTTC.

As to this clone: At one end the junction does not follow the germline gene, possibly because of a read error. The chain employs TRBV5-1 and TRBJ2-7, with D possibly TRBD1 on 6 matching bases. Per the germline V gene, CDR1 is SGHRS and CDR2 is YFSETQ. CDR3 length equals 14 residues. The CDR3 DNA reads TGCGCCAGCAGCTTGGACAGGGACGCCTATGAGCAGTACTTC. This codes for CASSLDRDAYEQYF.

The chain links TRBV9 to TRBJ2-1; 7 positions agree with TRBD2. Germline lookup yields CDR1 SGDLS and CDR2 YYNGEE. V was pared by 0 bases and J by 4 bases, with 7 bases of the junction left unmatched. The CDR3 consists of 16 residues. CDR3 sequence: CASSVEGRGVYNEQFF. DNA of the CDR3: TGTGCCAGCAGCGTAGAGGGGAGGGGTGTATACAATGAGCAGTTCTTC.

The CDR3 DNA reads TGTGCCAGCAGTGAAGAGGGAGGGACCACCGGGGAGCTGTTTTTT. Its protein is CASSEEGGTTGELFF. This sequence joins TRBV2 and TRBJ2-2, with 7 bases lining up with TRBD2. CDR3 length: 15 residues. With 1 base clipped from V and 4 bases from J, the junction kept 3 bases outside the gene matches. The germline gives CDR1 SNHLY, CDR2 FYNNEI.

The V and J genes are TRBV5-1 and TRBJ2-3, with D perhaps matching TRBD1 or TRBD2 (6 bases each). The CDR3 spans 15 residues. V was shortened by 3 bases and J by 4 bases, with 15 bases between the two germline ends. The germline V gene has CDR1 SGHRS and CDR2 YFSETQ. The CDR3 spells CASSWGAGSSDTQYF. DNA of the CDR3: TGCGCCAGCAGCTGGGGGGCAGGGAGTTCAGATACGCAGTATTTT.

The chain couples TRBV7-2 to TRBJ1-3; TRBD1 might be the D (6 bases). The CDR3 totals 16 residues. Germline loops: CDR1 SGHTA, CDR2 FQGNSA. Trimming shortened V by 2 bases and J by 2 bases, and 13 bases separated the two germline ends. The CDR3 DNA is TGTGCCAGCAGCTTAATAGGCAGGGGCGCTGGAAACACCATATATTTT. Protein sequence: CASSLIGRGAGNTIYF.

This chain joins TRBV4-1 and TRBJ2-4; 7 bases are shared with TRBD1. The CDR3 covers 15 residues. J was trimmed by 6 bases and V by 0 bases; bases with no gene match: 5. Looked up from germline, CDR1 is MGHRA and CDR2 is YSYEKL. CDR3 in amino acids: CASSQDVAGGNIQYF. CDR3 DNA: TGCGCCAGCAGCCAAGATGTGGCAGGGGGAAACATTCAGTACTTC.

The CDR3 protein is CASSLVGSSGNTIYF. The CDR3 nucleotides are TGTGCCAGCAGCTTGGTGGGATCCTCTGGAAACACCATATATTTT. V gene TRBV7-9 combines with J gene TRBJ1-3; the D is unclear. Germline assignment: CDR1 SEHNR and CDR2 FQNEAQ (reference sequence). Trimming left V 3 bases short and J 0 bases short, with 9 bases between. The CDR3 runs 15 residues.

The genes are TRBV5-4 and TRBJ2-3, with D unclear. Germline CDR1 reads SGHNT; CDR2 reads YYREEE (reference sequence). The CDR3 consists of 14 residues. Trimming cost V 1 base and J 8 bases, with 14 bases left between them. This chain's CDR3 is CASSLWQAPGTQYF. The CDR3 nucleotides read TGTGCCAGCAGCTTGTGGCAGGCCCCGGGTACGCAGTATTTT. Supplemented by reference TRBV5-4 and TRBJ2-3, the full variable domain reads ETGVTQSPTHLIKTRGQQVTLRCSSQSGHNTVSWYQQALGQGPQFIFQYYREEENGRGNFPPRFSGLQFPNYSSELNVNALELDDSALYLCASSLWQAPGTQYFGPGTRLTVL.

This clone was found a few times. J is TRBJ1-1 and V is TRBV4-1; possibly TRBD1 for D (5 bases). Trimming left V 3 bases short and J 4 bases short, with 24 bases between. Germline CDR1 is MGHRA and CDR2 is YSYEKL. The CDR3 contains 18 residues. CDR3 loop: CASSQMGIIRGRGTEAFF. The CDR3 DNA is TGCGCCAGCAGCCAGATGGGGATCATACGGGGGAGAGGCACTGAAGCTTTCTTT.

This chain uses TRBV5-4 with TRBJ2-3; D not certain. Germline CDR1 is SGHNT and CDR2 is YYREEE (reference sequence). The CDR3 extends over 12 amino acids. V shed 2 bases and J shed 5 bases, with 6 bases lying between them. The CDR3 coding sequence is TGTGCCAGCAGCTTCTATCTAGATACGCAGTATTTT. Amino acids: CASSFYLDTQYF.

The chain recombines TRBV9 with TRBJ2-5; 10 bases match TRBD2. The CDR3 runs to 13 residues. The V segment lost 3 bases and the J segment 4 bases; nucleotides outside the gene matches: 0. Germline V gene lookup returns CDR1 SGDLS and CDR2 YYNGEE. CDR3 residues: CASSGLAGETQYF. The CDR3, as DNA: TGTGCCAGCAGCGGACTAGCGGGAGAGACCCAGTACTTC.

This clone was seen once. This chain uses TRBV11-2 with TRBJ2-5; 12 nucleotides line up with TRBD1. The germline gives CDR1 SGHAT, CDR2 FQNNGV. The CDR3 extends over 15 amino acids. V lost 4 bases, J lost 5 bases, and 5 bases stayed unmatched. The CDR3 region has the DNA TGTGCCAGCAGCTGGGGACAGGGGGCGCGGGAGACCCAGTACTTC. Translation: CASSWGQGARETQYF.

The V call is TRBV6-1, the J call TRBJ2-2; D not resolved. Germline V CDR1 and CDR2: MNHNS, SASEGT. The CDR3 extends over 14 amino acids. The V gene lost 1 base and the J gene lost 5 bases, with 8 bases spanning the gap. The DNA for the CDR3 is TGTGCCAGCAGTGAAGTTCTATTTACCGGGGAGCTGTTTTTT. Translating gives CASSEVLFTGELFF.

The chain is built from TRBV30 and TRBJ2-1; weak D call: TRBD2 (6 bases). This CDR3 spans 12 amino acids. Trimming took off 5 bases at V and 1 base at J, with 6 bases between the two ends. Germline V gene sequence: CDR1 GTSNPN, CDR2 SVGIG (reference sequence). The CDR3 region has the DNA TGTGCCTGGGCGGGGTCCTACAATGAGCAGTTCTTC. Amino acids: CAWAGSYNEQFF.

CDR3 in amino acids: CASSTEGASGNTIYF. CDR3 sequence (DNA): TGTGCCAGTAGTACGGAGGGGGCTTCTGGAAACACCATATATTTT. V usage is TRBV19 and J usage is TRBJ1-3; 7 positions match TRBD1. Per germline, CDR1 LNHDA and CDR2 SQIVND (reference sequence). This CDR3 is 15 amino acids long. The trim removed 4 bases at V and 1 base at J, leaving 4 bases unmatched.

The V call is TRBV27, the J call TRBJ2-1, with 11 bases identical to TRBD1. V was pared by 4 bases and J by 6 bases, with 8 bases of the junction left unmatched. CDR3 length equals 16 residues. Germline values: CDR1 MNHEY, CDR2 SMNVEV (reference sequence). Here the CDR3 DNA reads TGTGCCAGCAGTTCGTACGCCGGGACAGGGGGCAATGAGCAGTTCTTC. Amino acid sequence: CASSSYAGTGGNEQFF.

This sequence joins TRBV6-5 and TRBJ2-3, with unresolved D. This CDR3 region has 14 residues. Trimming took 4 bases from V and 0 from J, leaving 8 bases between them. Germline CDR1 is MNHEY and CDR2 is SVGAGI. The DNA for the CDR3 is TGTGCCAGCAGTTGGGCGACAAGCACAGATACGCAGTATTTT. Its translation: CASSWATSTDTQYF.

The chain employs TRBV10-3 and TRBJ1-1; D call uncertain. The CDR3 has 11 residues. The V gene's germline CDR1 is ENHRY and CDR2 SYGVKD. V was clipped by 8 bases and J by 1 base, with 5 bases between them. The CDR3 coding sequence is TGTGCCATCGGGAGGAACACTGAAGCTTTCTTT. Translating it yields CAIGRNTEAFF.

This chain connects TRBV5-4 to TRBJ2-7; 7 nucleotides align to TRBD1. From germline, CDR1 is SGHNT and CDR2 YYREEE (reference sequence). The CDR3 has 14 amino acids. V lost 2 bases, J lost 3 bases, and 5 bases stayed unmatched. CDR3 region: CASSFDRELYEQYF. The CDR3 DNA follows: TGTGCCAGCAGCTTTGACAGGGAGCTCTACGAGCAGTACTTC. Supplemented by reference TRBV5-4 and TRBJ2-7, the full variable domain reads ETGVTQSPTHLIKTRGQQVTLRCSSQSGHNTVSWYQQALGQGPQFIFQYYREEENGRGNFPPRFSGLQFPNYSSELNVNALELDDSALYLCASSFDRELYEQYFGPGTRLTVT.

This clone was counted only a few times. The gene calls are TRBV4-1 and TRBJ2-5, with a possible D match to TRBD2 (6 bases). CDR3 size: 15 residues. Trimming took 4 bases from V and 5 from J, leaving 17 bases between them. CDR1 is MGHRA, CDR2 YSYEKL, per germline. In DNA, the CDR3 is TGCGCCAGCAGCCTTTCTCAGGGTGGAGGGGAGACCCAGTACTTC. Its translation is CASSLSQGGGETQYF.

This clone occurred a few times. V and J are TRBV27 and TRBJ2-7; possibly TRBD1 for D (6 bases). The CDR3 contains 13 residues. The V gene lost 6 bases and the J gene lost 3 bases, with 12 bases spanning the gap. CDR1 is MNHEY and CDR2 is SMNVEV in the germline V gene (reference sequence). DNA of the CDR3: TGTGCCAGCAGGCACCTACAGGGCTACGAGCAGTACTTC. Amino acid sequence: CASRHLQGYEQYF.

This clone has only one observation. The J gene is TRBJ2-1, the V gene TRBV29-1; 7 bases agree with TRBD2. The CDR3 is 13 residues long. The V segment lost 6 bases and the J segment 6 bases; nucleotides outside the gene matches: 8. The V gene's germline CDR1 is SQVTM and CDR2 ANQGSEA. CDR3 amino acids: CSVRGVLLNEQFF. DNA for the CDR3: TGCAGCGTCCGGGGGGTTCTTCTCAATGAGCAGTTCTTC.

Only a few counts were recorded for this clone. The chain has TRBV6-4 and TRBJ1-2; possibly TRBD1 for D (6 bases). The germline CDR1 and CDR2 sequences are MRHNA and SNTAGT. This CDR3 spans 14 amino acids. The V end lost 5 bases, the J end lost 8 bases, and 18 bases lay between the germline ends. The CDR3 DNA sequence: TGTGCCAGCAGTCAAGAAAAGGGGGTTGGCGGCTACACCTTC. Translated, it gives CASSQEKGVGGYTF.

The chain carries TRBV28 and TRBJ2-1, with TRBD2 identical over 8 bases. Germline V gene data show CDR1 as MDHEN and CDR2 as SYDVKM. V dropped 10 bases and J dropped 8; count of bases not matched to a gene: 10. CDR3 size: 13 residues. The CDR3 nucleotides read TGTGCCACCACCCAGCGGGAGCGAGATGAGCAGTTCTTC. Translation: CATTQRERDEQFF.

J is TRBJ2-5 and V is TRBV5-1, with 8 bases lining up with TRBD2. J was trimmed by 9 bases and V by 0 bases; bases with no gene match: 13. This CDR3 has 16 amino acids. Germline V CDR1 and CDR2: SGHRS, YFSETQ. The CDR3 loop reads CASSLVTSGNEKAQYF. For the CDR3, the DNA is TGCGCCAGCAGCTTGGTAACTAGCGGAAACGAGAAGGCCCAGTACTTC.

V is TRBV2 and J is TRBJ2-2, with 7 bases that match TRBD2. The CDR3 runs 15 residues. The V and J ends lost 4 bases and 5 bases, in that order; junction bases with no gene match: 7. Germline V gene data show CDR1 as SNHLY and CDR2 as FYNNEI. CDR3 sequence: CASSVRTSGTGELFF. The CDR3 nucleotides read TGTGCCAGCAGTGTTCGGACTAGTGGGACCGGGGAGCTGTTTTTT.

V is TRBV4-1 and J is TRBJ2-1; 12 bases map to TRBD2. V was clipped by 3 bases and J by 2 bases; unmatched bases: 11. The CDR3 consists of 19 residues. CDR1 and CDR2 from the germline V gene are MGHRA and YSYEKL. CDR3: CASSHNTQTSGSTYNEQFF. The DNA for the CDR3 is TGCGCCAGCAGCCACAACACACAGACTAGCGGGAGTACCTACAATGAGCAGTTCTTC.